These T cell receptor beta chains were read from a single sample in a study of CD8 T cells in ankylosing spondylitis. Via MiXCR, TCRdb re-called the 5' RACE reads, giving one row per CDR3 protein. The table has 250,000 to 300,000 distinct CDR3 sequences, 15% to 25% seen once; the top ten hold under 8.5%. Input material: blood, either unsorted or a sorted T cell fraction (not recorded which). These receptors were obtained from a male donor with ankylosing spondylitis or in good health (not recorded which). The CDR3 runs from the conserved cysteine through the conserved F or W. The D gene is left open where the match is weak. The size entry is marked missing in some rows and otherwise reads once, few, many or a size class.

D	J	length	V	size	DNA	CDR3
TRBD2	TRBJ2-6	20	TRBV20-1	NA	TGCAGTGCTAGGGCTAGCGGGAGGCTCAACAAGGGGTCTGGGGCCAACGTCCTGACTTTC	CSARASGRLNKGSGANVLTF
NA	TRBJ1-1	14	TRBV29-1	many	TGCAGCGTTCGAATGTTATGGGAGAACACTGAAGCTTTCTTT	CSVRMLWENTEAFF
NA	TRBJ2-3	16	TRBV5-1	few	TGCGCCAGCAGCTTGTTGTCAAGCGGGAGCACAGATACGCAGTATTTT	CASSLLSSGSTDTQYF
NA	TRBJ1-5	14	TRBV20-1	once	TGCAGTGCTAGAGACGCGGGGCTTTATCAGTCCCAGCATTTT	CSARDAGLYQSQHF
TRBD1	TRBJ1-6	13	TRBV10-2	many	TGCGCCAGCAGACAGGGGCGGGTTTCACCCCTCCACTTT	CASRQGRVSPLHF
TRBD2	TRBJ2-3	18	TRBV11-2	NA	TGTGCCAGCCGCGGGGCGGGGGGGCCTTTTATCTGGACAGATACGCAGTATTTT	CASRGAGGPFIWTDTQYF
TRBD1	TRBJ2-3	15	TRBV20-1	NA	TGCAGTGCTAGTAGCACCGGGACAGGTGGGGATACGCAGTATTTT	CSASSTGTGGDTQYF
NA	TRBJ1-6	13	TRBV20-1	NA	TGCAGTGCGGAAGGGCAGGGTAATTCACCCCTCCACTTT	CSAEGQGNSPLHF
NA	TRBJ1-6	16	TRBV10-2	NA	TGCGCCAGCAGTGAGTCGTGGACGATGAAGGGCTCACCCCTCCACTTT	CASSESWTMKGSPLHF
NA	TRBJ2-3	16	TRBV28	few	TGTGCCAGCAGTTTACCGAGGGGGGCTAGCACAGATACGCAGTATTTT	CASSLPRGASTDTQYF
TRBD2	TRBJ2-1	15	TRBV5-1	NA	TGCGTCAGCAGCCCGGGACTAGCGGGGTTCAATGAGCAGTTCTTC	CVSSPGLAGFNEQFF
NA	TRBJ2-5	15	TRBV5-1	few	TGCGCCAGCAATCCCGGAATTATAAACCAAGAGACCCAGTACTTC	CASNPGIINQETQYF
TRBD2	TRBJ2-5	17	TRBV20-1	NA	TGCAGTGCCCCCGCCCCCTCGACTAGCGGGAGCACGGAGACCCAGTACTTC	CSAPAPSTSGSTETQYF
NA	TRBJ2-3	12	TRBV20-1	few	TGCAGTGCTGTCCAGGACACAGATACGCAGTATTTT	CSAVQDTDTQYF
NA	TRBJ2-5	16	TRBV12-3/TRBV12-4	NA	TGTGCCAGCAGTTTGTTTGCGGCAGGGGTTGGTGAGACCCAGTACTTC	CASSLFAAGVGETQYF
NA	TRBJ2-3	13	TRBV15	few	TGTGCCACCAGCAGTTATCCCACAGATACGCAGTATTTT	CATSSYPTDTQYF
TRBD2	TRBJ2-5	16	TRBV7-8	many	TGTGCCAGCAGCCCCCGACTAGCGGGACTTTCGAAGACCCAGTACTTC	CASSPRLAGLSKTQYF
NA	TRBJ2-2	17	TRBV12-3/TRBV12-4	NA	TGTGCCAGCAGTCCACGACGGTTAGAAATAACCACCGGGGAGCTGTTTTTT	CASSPRRLEITTGELFF
NA	TRBJ2-3	16	TRBV5-1	many	TGCGCCAGCAGCTTGGAGGTGACAGGATGGGGAGATACGCAGTATTTT	CASSLEVTGWGDTQYF
TRBD2	TRBJ2-2	13	TRBV20-1	NA	TGCAGTGCTAGACTAGCGGGAATGTCGGAGCTGTTTTTT	CSARLAGMSELFF
TRBD2	TRBJ2-5	14	TRBV6-5	few	TGTGCCAGCAGTTACGGCCAGCGGGGCGGGGCCCAGTACTTC	CASSYGQRGGAQYF
NA	TRBJ2-4	12	TRBV20-1	many	TGCAGTGCTAGAGGTAGCGGAAACATTCAGTACTTC	CSARGSGNIQYF
TRBD2	TRBJ2-3	16	TRBV7-6	NA	TGTGCCAGCAGCCCCAGGGTTGGCGGGGGAGGAGATACGCAGTATTTT	CASSPRVGGGGDTQYF
TRBD1	TRBJ2-2	15	TRBV2	NA	TGTGCCAGCATGAGACAGGGGGCCAGTACCGGGGAGCTGTTTTTT	CASMRQGASTGELFF
NA	TRBJ1-2	12	TRBV6-5	NA	TGTGCCAGCACCCAAGCGGGGGGTGGCTACACCTTC	CASTQAGGGYTF
TRBD1	TRBJ1-1	14	TRBV11-1	few	TGTGCCAGCAGCAAACAGGGGAGGAACACTGAAGCTTTCTTT	CASSKQGRNTEAFF
TRBD1	TRBJ1-2	14	TRBV7-9	NA	TGTGCCAGCACCCGGGACAGGGACAACTATGGCTACACCTTC	CASTRDRDNYGYTF
NA	TRBJ1-1	14	TRBV5-1	NA	TGCGCCAGCAGCGGGGACGGCGCTCTTGGACGAGCTTTCTTT	CASSGDGALGRAFF
NA	TRBJ2-6	23	TRBV7-2	NA	TGTGCCAGCAGCTTCGGGTTTGGATCAAGTTCCCCCTCTGGAGGCTCTGGGGCCAACGTCCTGACTTTC	CASSFGFGSSSPSGGSGANVLTF
TRBD2	TRBJ2-1	18	TRBV11-2	few	TGTGCCAGCAGCCTGGGACTAGCGGGAGCCTCATCCTACAATGAGCAGTTCTTC	CASSLGLAGASSYNEQFF
NA	TRBJ2-3	13	TRBV20-1	few	TGCAGTGCTAGTTGGAGGGGCACAGATACGCAGTATTTT	CSASWRGTDTQYF
NA	TRBJ2-5	15	TRBV11-2	few	TGTGCCAGCAGCTTACAGCGGGCCTACGGAGAGACCCAGTACTTC	CASSLQRAYGETQYF
TRBD2	TRBJ2-3	16	TRBV12-3/TRBV12-4	few	TGTGCCAGCAGTTTAAATTTAGCGGGGGTCACAGATACGCAGTATTTT	CASSLNLAGVTDTQYF
TRBD1	TRBJ1-1	13	TRBV3-1	NA	TGTGCCAGCAGCCCGGACAGGGGGGGTGAAGCTTTCTTT	CASSPDRGGEAFF
NA	TRBJ1-1	15	TRBV5-1	NA	TGCGCCAGCAGCCCCCGGACGGTAATGAACACTGAAGCTTTCTTT	CASSPRTVMNTEAFF
TRBD1	TRBJ1-1	15	TRBV28	few	TGTGCCAGCAGTCCATCGGACAGGGGGCTTTTCGTTGCTTTCTTT	CASSPSDRGLFVAFF
NA	TRBJ2-3	15	TRBV11-2	NA	TGTGCCAGCAGCTCCGATGATGGCGGTGCAGATACGCAGTATTTT	CASSSDDGGADTQYF
NA	TRBJ1-6	14	TRBV28	NA	TGTGCCAGCAGTTTAGAAGGTCGTCATTCACCCCTCCACTTT	CASSLEGRHSPLHF
NA	TRBJ2-3	15	TRBV20-1	NA	TGCAGTGCTCCATCTACGGGACGACACACAGATACGCAGTATTTT	CSAPSTGRHTDTQYF
NA	TRBJ1-5	13	TRBV24-1	NA	TGTGCCACCAGTGATCGACCAAATCAGCCCCAGCATTTT	CATSDRPNQPQHF
TRBD1	TRBJ2-1	13	TRBV20-1	many	TGCAGTGCACGCGAAGGGGGCGGGAATGAGCAGTTCTTC	CSAREGGGNEQFF
NA	TRBJ2-3	17	TRBV5-1	few	TGCGCCAGCAGCTTGGTTTTGTCAGGGGGGTTGGCAGATACGCAGTATTTT	CASSLVLSGGLADTQYF
NA	TRBJ2-2	13	TRBV10-2	few	TGCGCCAGCACGGGACGTGATACCGGGGAGCTGTTTTTT	CASTGRDTGELFF
NA	TRBJ1-1	15	TRBV11-2	few	TGTGCCAGCAGCTTGGAGGGACGGGCGAACACTGAAGCTTTCTTT	CASSLEGRANTEAFF
NA	TRBJ2-3	13	TRBV29-1	few	TGCAGCGTACAGATCCCAGGGACAGATACGCAGTATTTT	CSVQIPGTDTQYF